This T cell receptor beta chain was obtained from a study of CXCR3-negative and CXCR3-positive naive CD8 T cells. Study-level findings and limits: Unlike memory cells, which differed, naive CXCR3-negative and CXCR3-positive cells had similar TRBV-TRBJ usage. Memory CD8+ T cell repertoires were far less diverse than both naive subsets. Hydrophobicity of TRB CDR3s was greater in CXCR3-positive naive cells than in CXCR3-negative naive cells. Freshly isolated PBMCs were used in most assays, given partial CXCR3 loss after freezing. TRB CDR3 properties indicated TCR strength, while surface CD5 was similar across naive subsets.

5' RACE that incorporated UMI labels was used to prepare the TRB cDNA libraries. TCRdb reprocessed the 5' RACE reads; each CDR3 protein has one entry and no DNA is given. The sample includes roughly 110,000 distinct CDR3 sequences. As to this clonotype: The antigen remains undetermined.

From germline, CDR1 is MNHEY and CDR2 SVGEGT. This CDR3 is 14 amino acids long. The V and J genes are TRBV6-2 or TRBV6-3 and TRBJ2-5; the D call from TCRdb, TRBD1, cannot be confirmed without DNA. The TCR originated in a human donor in good health. Some clones in this sample may be carry-over from other donors' samples. Sequencing input: naive CXCR3+ CD8+ T cells from blood. Subset indicated: CD45RO-CCR7+CD27+CD95- naive CD8+ T cells expressing CXCR3 (TNR3+). CDR3 loop: CASSSTTDGETQYF.